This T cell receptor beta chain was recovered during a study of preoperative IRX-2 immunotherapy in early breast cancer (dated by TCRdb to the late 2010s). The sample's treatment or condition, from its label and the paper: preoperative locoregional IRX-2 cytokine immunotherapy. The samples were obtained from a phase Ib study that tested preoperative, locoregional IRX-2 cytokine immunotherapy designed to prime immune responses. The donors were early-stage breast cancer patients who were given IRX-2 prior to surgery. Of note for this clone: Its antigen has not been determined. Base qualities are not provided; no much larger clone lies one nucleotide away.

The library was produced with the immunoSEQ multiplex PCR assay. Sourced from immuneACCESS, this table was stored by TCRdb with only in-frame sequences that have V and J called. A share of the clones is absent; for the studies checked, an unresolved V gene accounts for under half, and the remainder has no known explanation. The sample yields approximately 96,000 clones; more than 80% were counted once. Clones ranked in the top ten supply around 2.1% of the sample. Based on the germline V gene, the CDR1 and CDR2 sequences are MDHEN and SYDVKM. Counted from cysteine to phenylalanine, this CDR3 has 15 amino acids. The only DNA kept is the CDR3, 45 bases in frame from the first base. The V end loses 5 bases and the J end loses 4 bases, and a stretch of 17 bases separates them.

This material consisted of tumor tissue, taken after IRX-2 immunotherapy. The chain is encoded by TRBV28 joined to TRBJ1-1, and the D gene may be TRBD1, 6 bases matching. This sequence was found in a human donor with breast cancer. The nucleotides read TGTGCCAGCAGTCCTCCCTGGGGGGGGCTCACTGAAGCTTTCTTT. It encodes CASSPPWGGLTEAFF. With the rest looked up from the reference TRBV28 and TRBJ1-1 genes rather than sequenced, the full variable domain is DVKVTQSSRYLVKRTGEKVFLECVQDMDHENMFWYRQDPGLGLRLIYFSYDVKMKEKGDIPEGYSVSREKKERFSLILESASTNQTSMYLCASSPPWGGLTEAFFGQGTRLTVV.